This T cell receptor beta chain originates from a study of T-cell reconstitution after alpha-beta-depleted transplantation in children (dated by TCRdb to about 2016). As for the study more broadly: T-cell immune reconstitution after TCRalphabeta/CD19-depleted allogeneic hematopoietic cell transplantation in children was quantitatively tracked in the study by means of TCR repertoire profiling.

The library was prepared using PCR. The run used an Illumina HiSeq 2500. Molecular barcoding was employed in the preparation of TCR libraries, with unique molecular identifiers being used to normalize TCRbeta repertoire quantification. TCRdb took the public reads, trimmed them with fastp at Q25, ran MiXCR for clone calling and kept in-frame beta chains. Every CDR3 protein is listed once, alongside the most common genes and DNA of its rows. The sample records 700,000 to 950,000 distinct CDR3 sequences, around 17% of which are singletons. Of the sample, around 5% is held by the ten largest clones. The sample's treatment or condition, from its label and the paper: allogeneic hematopoietic cell transplantation with graft depleted of TCRalphabeta T cells and CD19 B cells. TCRalphabeta/CD19-depleted allogeneic hematopoietic cell grafts were given to the transplant recipients, all of whom were children.

Inclusive of the bounding cysteine and phenylalanine, the CDR3 is 15 residues long. The entry retains the CDR3 DNA only, 45 bases that are in frame from base 1. CDR1 and CDR2, per the germline V gene, are ENHRY and SYGVKD. The V and J ends are trimmed by 3 bases and 1 base, leaving 13 bases between them. The investigation overall reported the following: In some patients, high TCRbeta diversity at day 60 was attributed to recipient T cells and intrathymic progenitors that had survived conditioning. About two months after transplant, the apparently early recovery of alphabetaT-cell counts reportedly depended on just several hundred clones that had expanded rapidly and came from non-depleted graft cells. Over subsequent months, a decline in hyperexpanded clone frequencies was noted, and after one year, T-cell counts and TCRbeta diversity were mostly ascribed to newly produced T cells.

This clonotype was detected ten times or more. What antigen it recognizes has not been identified. Qualities for individual bases were not recorded, and no much larger clone is one base off. The clonotype originates from a male patient between 5 and 17 years old who had a stem cell transplant for acute lymphoblastic leukemia, so the T cells may come from the graft donor. The rearrangement joined TRBV10-3 to TRBJ2-7, with TRBD1 tentatively as D gene (6 bases match). This material consisted of PBMCs, mostly from graft donor cells, taken 360 days after TCRalphabeta/CD19-depleted stem cell transplant. The DNA is as follows: TGTGCCATCAGTGAAGAAACAGGGCCTTCCTACGAGCAGTACTTC. It encodes CAISEETGPSYEQYF.